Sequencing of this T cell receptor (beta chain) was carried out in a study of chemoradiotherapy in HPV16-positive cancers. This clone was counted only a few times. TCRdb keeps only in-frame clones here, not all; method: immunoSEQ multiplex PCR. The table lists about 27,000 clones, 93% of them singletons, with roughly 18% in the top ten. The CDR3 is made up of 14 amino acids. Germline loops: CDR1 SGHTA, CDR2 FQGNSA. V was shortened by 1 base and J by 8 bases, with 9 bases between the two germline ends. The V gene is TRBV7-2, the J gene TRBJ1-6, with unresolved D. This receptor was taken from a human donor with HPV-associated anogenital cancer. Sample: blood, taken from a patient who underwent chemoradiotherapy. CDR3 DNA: TGTGCCAGCAGCTTAGGGCAACTTTATTCACCCCTCCACTTT. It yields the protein CASSLGQLYSPLHF.